This TCR beta chain came from a study of CD8 T cells in ankylosing spondylitis. From germline, CDR1 is SNHLY and CDR2 FYNNEI. V shed 6 bases, J shed 6 bases, and the junction held 4 bases outside the gene matches. The CDR3 has 13 residues. Findings and limits, study-wide: Those disease-linked clones were CD8+; they were also relatively rare in peripheral blood. Made up of several highly homologous variants, a TCR beta motif appeared characteristic of ankylosing spondylitis blood. Previously reported in reactive arthritis synovial fluid and blood were some of the motif variants.

TCRdb re-called the 5' RACE reads with MiXCR, one entry per CDR3 protein. This sample has about 160,000 distinct CDR3 sequences, with approximately 9% found just once. This clonotype has only one observation. Antigen unknown. Specimen: blood, either unsorted or a sorted T cell fraction (not recorded which). V gene TRBV2 combines with J gene TRBJ2-4, with 8 bases identical to TRBD1. The receptor comes from a female donor with ankylosing spondylitis or in good health (not recorded which). CDR3 in DNA: TGTGCCAGCAGCCACGGACAGGGAAACATTCAGTACTTC. Translation: CASSHGQGNIQYF.